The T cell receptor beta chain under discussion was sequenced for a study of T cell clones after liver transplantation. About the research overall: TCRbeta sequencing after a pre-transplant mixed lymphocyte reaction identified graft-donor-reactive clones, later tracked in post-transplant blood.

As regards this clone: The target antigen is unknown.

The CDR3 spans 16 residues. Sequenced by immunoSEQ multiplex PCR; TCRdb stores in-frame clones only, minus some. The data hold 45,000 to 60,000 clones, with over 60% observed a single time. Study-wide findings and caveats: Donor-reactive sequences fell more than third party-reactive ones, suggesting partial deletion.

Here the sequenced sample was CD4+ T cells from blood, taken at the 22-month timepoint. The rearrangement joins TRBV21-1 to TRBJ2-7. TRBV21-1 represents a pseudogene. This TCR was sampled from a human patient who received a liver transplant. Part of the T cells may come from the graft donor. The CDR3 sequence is CASSPPGGRTAYEQYF. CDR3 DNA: TGTGCCAGCAGCCCTCCTGGGGGACGCACTGCCTACGAGCAGTACTTC.